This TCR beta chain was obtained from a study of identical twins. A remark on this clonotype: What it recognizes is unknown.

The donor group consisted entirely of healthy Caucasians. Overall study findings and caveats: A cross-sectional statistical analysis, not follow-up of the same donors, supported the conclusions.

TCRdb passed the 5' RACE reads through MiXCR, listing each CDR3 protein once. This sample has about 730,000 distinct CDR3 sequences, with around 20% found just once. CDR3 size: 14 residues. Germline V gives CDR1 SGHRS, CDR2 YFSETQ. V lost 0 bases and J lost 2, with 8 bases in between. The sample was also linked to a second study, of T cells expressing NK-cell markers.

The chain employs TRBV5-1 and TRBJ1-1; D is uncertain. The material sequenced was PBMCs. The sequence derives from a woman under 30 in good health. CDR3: CASSLEPANTEAFF. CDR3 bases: TGCGCCAGCAGCTTGGAACCCGCCAACACTGAAGCTTTCTTT.